This entry is about one T cell receptor beta chain. V dropped 3 bases and J dropped 5 bases, with 9 bases sitting between them. The CDR3 sequence is 13 residues long. Per germline, CDR1 LNHDA and CDR2 SQIVND (reference sequence). These data originate in a study of blood T cell repertoires in COVID-19. Original data processing: Amplification of reference gene primers was used by the study to estimate nucleated cell counts. Data came from immunoSEQ multiplex PCR; TCRdb stores just in-frame clones and leaves some out. V, J and clone size reflect that table, while D and trimming were determined from the DNA. Altogether fewer than 250,000 clones are present, approximately 91% being singletons, with the ten largest covering around 0.7%.

The material sequenced was peripheral blood. The origin of this receptor is a man aged 40-49 years with acute or convalescent COVID-19. The chain has TRBV19 and TRBJ2-3, with D tentatively TRBD1 (6 bases). This CDR3 is CASSMGARDTQYF. Written as DNA, the CDR3 is TGTGCCAGTAGTATGGGGGCCCGAGATACGCAGTATTTT. Based on the CDR3 plus reference TRBV19 and TRBJ2-3, the full variable domain is DGGITQSPKYLFRKEGQNVTLSCEQNLNHDAMYWYRQDPGQGLRLIYYSQIVNDFQKGDIAEGYSVSREKKESFPLTVTSAQKNPTAFYLCASSMGARDTQYFGPGTRLTVL.